This T cell receptor (beta chain) was documented in a study of blood T cell repertoires in COVID-19. About the research overall: Samples representing acute and convalescent COVID-19 were sourced from the United States, Italy and Spain. PBMCs, B-cell-depleted T cells, or T cells were the source of the cDNA or gDNA that made up the material.

J gave up 7 bases and V 5 bases, and 9 bases lay outside the gene matches. CDR3 length: 14 amino acids. The germline gives CDR1 MNHEY, CDR2 SVGAGI. TCRdb keeps only in-frame clones here, not all; method: immunoSEQ multiplex PCR. The sample has over 35,000 clones, about 87% seen once. The sample consisted of peripheral blood. This clonotype was obtained from a man in his fifties with acute or convalescent COVID-19. The rearrangement joins TRBV6-5 to TRBJ1-1, with 8 bases identical to TRBD1. The CDR3, as DNA: TGTGCCAGCAGTCCTACTCAGGGGGCGATTGAAGCTTTCTTT. The encoded protein is CASSPTQGAIEAFF.